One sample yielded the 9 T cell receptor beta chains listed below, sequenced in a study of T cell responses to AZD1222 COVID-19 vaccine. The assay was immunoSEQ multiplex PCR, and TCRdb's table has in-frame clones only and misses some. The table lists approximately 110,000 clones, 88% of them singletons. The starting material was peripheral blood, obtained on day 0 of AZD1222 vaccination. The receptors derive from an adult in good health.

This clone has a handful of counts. The chain's CDR3 is CASSTPDVGTQYF. Here the CDR3 DNA reads TGTGCCAGCAGCACACCAGACGTGGGGACGCAGTATTTT. The chain uses TRBV7-2 and TRBJ2-3; D not certain. The germline V gene has CDR1 SGHTA and CDR2 FQGNSA. V was pared by 5 bases and J by 9 bases, with 15 bases between. The CDR3 spans 13 residues.

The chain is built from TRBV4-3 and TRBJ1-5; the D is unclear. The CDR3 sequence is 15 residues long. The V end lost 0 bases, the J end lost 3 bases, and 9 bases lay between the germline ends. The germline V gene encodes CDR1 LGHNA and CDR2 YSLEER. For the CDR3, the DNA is TGCGCCAGCAGCCAAGATCGTTGGCTCAATCAGCCCCAGCATTTT. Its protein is CASSQDRWLNQPQHF.

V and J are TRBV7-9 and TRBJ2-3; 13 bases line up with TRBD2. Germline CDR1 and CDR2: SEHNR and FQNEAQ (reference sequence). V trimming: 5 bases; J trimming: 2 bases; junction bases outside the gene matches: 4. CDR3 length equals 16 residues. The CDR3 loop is CASSPGTSGTTDTQYF. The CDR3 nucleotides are TGTGCCAGCAGCCCAGGGACTAGCGGGACCACAGATACGCAGTATTTT. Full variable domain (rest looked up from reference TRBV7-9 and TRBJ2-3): DTGVSQNPRHKITKRGQNVTFRCDPISEHNRLYWYRQTLGQGPEFLTYFQNEAQLEKSRLLSDRFSAERPKGSFSTLEIQRTEQGDSAMYLCASSPGTSGTTDTQYFGPGTRLTVL.

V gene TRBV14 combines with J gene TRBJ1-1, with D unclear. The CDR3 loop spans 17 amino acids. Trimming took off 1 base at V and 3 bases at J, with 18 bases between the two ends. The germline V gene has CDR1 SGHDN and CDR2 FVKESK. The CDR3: CASSQAADWYWDTEAFF. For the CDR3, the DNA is TGTGCCAGCAGCCAAGCGGCTGACTGGTACTGGGACACTGAAGCTTTCTTT.

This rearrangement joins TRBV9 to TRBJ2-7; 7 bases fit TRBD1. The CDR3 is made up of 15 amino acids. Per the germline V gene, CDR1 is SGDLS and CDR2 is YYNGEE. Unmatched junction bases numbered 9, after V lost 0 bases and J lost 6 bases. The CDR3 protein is CASSVEGGAGAEQYF. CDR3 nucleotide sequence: TGTGCCAGCAGCGTAGAAGGGGGCGCAGGGGCCGAGCAGTACTTC.

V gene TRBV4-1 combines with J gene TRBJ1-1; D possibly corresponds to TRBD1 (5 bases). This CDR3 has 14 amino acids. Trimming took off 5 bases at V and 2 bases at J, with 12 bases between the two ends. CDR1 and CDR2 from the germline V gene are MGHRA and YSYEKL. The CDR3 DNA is TGCGCCAGCAGCTTTCGTCGGGACAACACTGAAGCTTTCTTT. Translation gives CASSFRRDNTEAFF.

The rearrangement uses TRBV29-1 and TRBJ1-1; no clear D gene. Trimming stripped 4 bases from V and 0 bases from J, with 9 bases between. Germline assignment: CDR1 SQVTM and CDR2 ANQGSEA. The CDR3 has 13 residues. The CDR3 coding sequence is TGCAGCGTTGTGATAGCAGTGAACACTGAAGCTTTCTTT. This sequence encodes CSVVIAVNTEAFF.

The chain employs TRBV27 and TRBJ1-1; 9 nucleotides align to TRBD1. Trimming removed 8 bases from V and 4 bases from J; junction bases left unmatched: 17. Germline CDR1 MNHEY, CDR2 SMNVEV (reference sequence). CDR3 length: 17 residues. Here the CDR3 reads CASRLTGTGWSGTEAFF. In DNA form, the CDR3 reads TGTGCCAGCCGTCTCACCGGGACAGGGTGGTCGGGCACTGAAGCTTTCTTT.

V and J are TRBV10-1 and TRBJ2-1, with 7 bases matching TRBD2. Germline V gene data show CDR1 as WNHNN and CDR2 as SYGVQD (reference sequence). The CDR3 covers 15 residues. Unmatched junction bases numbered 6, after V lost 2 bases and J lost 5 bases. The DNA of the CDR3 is TGCGCCAGCAGTGAGGGCGGGGGACCGGACAATGAGCAGTTCTTC. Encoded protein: CASSEGGGPDNEQFF.